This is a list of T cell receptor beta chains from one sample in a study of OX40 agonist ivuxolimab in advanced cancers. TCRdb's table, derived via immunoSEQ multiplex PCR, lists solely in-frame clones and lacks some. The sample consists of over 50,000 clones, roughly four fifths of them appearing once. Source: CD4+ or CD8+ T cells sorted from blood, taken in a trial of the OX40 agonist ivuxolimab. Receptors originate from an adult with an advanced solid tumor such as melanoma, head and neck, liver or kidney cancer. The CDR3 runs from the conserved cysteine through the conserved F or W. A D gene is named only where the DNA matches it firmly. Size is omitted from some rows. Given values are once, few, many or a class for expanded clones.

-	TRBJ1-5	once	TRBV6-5	TGTGCCAGCAGTTACTCAACCTCCCACGGACAGCCCCAGCATTTT	CASSYSTSHGQPQHF
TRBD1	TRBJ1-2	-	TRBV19	TGTGCCAGTAGTACGTACCGGGACAGTGACGCTTATGGCTACACCTTC	CASSTYRDSDAYGYTF
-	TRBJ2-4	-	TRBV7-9	TGTGCCAGCAGGTCAGGGGCGGGAGACATTCAGTACTTC	CASRSGAGDIQYF
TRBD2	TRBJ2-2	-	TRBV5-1	TGCGCCAGCAGCCTGCGGACTAGCGGAGCCATTACCGGGGAGCTGTTTTTT	CASSLRTSGAITGELFF
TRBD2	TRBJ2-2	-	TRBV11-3	TGTGCCAGCAGCTTAGCGCGGGGGGCCGGGGAGCTGTTTTTT	CASSLARGAGELFF
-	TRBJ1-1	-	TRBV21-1	TGTGCCAGCAGCAAAGGAACGACTTTAAGGGGAGCTTTCTTT	CASSKGTTLRGAFF
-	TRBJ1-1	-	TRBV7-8	TGTGCCAGCAGCGCCCCCTCTGGGGCCATGAACACTGAAGCTTTCTTT	CASSAPSGAMNTEAFF
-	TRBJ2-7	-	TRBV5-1	TGCGCCAGCAGCCATGCCCGGGACGAGCAGTACTTC	CASSHARDEQYF
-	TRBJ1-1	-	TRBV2	TGTGCCAGCAGCTTGGCCGAAGGGACTGAAGCTTTCTTT	CASSLAEGTEAFF
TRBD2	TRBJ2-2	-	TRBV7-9	TGTGCCAGCAGCTTAGGTCTGGCGGGAGAGGCCGGGGAGCTGTTTTTT	CASSLGLAGEAGELFF
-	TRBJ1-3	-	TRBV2	TGTGCCAGCCGGGGCGATGAAAACACCATATATTTT	CASRGDENTIYF
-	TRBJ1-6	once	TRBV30	TGTGCCTGGAGTGTAGGCAGCTCCTATAATTCACCCCTCCACTTT	CAWSVGSSYNSPLHF
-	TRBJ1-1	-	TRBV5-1	TGCGCCAGCAGCCAGCAGGCGGCCACTGAAGCTTTCTTT	CASSQQAATEAFF
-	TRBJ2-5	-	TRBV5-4	TGTGCCAGCAGCCCAAGCGAGTACCAAGAGACCCAGTACTTC	CASSPSEYQETQYF
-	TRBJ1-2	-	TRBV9	TGTGCCAGCAGCGTAGGGGCAGCCTCCTATGGCTACACCTTC	CASSVGAASYGYTF
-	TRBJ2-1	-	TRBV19	TGTGCCAGTAGTAGTGGACAGACCAACAATGAGCAGTTCTTC	CASSSGQTNNEQFF
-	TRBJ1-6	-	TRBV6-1	TGTGCCAGCAGTCGGGACGCCGGTTCACCCCTCCACTTT	CASSRDAGSPLHF
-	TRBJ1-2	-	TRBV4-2	TGTGCCAGCAGCCAAGGTAATACAGGGAACTATGGCTACACCTTC	CASSQGNTGNYGYTF
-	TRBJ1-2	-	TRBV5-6	TGTGCCAGCAGCTTGGAGGGGGTTGGCTATGGCTACACCTTC	CASSLEGVGYGYTF
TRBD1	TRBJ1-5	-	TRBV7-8	TGTGCCAGCAGCGGCGACAGGGGGAGCAATCAGCCCCAGCATTTT	CASSGDRGSNQPQHF
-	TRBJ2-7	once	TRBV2	TGTGCCAGCGGATCAGATGTACTATATCGATACGAGCAGTACTTC	CASGSDVLYRYEQYF
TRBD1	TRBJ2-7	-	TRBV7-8	TGTGCCAGCAGCCAGTTTAATCCCGGGACAGCGAGCGAGCAGTACTTC	CASSQFNPGTASEQYF
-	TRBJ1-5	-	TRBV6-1	TGTGCCAGCAGTGAATTGGGGGTTGGGCCCCAGCATTTT	CASSELGVGPQHF
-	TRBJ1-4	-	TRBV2	TGTGCCAGCAGGGGGACGGGTAATGAAAAACTGTTTTTT	CASRGTGNEKLFF
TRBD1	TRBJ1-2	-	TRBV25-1	TGTGCCAGCAGCGAATGGGGGACAGGCAGCTATGGCTACACCTTC	CASSEWGTGSYGYTF
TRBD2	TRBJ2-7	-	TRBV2	TGTGCCAGCAGTGGCACTAGCGGGGGGCCCCACGAGCAGTACTTC	CASSGTSGGPHEQYF
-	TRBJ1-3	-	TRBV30	TGTGCCTGGAATCGGCCGGGTCTAAGTGGAAACACCATATATTTT	CAWNRPGLSGNTIYF
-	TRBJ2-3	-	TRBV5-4	TGTGCCAGCAGCTTCGTTCGGGTGGATACGCAGTATTTT	CASSFVRVDTQYF
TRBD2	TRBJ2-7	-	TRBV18	TGTGCCAGCTCACCACCCTTAGGGACTAGCGGGGGACCATACGAGCAGTACTTC	CASSPPLGTSGGPYEQYF
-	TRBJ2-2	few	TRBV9	TGTGCCAGCAGTGTAGCCGGCTCTCACCTGAACACCGGGGAGCTGTTTTTT	CASSVAGSHLNTGELFF
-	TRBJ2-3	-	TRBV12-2	TGTGCAAGTCGCTTAGCACCCCCGGCGGGCACAGATACGCAGTATTTT	CASRLAPPAGTDTQYF
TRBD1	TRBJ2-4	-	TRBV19	TGTGCCAGTAGTCCCCGGGACAGTAAAAACATTCAGTACTTC	CASSPRDSKNIQYF
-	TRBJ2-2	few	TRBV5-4	TGTGCCAGCAGTTGGAGGACCGGGGAGCTGTTTTTT	CASSWRTGELFF
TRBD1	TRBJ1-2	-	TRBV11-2	TGTGCCAGCAGCTTAGATGGGGGACAGGCGGAGGGCTACACCTTC	CASSLDGGQAEGYTF
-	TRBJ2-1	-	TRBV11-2	TGTGCCAGCAGCCTGCTGGAGCGGTTCTCCTACAATGAGCAGTTCTTC	CASSLLERFSYNEQFF
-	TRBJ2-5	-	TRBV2	TGTGCCAGCAACCCCGGGACCCAAGAGACCCAGTACTTC	CASNPGTQETQYF